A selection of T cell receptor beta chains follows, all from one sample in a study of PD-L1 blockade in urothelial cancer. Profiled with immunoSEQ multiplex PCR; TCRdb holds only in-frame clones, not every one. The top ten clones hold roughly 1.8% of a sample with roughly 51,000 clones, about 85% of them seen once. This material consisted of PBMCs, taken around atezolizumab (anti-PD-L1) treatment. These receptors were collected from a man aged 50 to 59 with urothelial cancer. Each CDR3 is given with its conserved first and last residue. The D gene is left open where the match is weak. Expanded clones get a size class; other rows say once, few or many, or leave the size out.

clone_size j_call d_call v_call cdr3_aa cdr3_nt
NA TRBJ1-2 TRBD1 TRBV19 CASPIPQGGNYGYTF TGTGCCAGCCCGATCCCGCAGGGGGGTAACTATGGCTACACCTTC
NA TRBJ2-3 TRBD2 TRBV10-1 CASSQGTSGNRGRTDTQYF TGCGCCAGCAGTCAAGGGACTAGCGGGAACAGGGGGCGCACAGATACGCAGTATTTT
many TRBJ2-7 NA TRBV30 CAWSVPRGQSSYEQYF TGTGCCTGGAGTGTCCCACGGGGTCAATCCTCCTACGAGCAGTACTTC
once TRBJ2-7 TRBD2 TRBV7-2 CATKLAGSYEQYF TGTGCCACCAAACTAGCGGGGTCCTACGAGCAGTACTTC
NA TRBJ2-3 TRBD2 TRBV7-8 CASSYPPAGGPTDTQYF TGTGCCAGCAGCTACCCGCCAGCGGGGGGGCCTACAGATACGCAGTATTTT
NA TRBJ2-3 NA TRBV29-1 CSVGRGGRTDTQYF TGCAGCGTTGGCCGTGGTGGGAGGACAGATACGCAGTATTTT
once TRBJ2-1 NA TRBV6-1 CASSELGPEVYNEQFF TGTGCCAGCAGTGAACTGGGGCCCGAGGTCTACAATGAGCAGTTCTTC
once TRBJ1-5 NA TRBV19 CASSIKGGGRANQPQHF TGTGCCAGTAGTATAAAGGGGGGGGGCAGGGCTAATCAGCCCCAGCATTTT
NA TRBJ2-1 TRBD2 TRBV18 CASSPPTGTSGDQSSYNEQFF TGTGCCAGCTCACCACCGACCGGGACTAGCGGGGACCAGAGCTCCTACAATGAGCAGTTCTTC
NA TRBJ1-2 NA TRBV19 CASSIGREGDGYTF TGTGCCAGTAGTATTGGGAGGGAGGGAGATGGCTACACCTTC
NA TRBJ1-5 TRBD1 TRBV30 CAWSAGTGNQPQHF TGTGCCTGGAGTGCGGGGACAGGGAATCAGCCCCAGCATTTT
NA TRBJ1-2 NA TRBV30 CAWGRPAGVSGYTF TGTGCCTGGGGGAGACCAGCGGGGGTCTCCGGCTACACCTTC
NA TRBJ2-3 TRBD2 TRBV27 CASSLGTRTDTQYF TGTGCCAGCAGTTTAGGGACTAGAACAGATACGCAGTATTTT
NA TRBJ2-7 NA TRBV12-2 CASRFGQGVGPPYEQYF TGTGCAAGTCGCTTCGGACAGGGTGTGGGGCCCCCCTACGAGCAGTACTTC
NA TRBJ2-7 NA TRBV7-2 CASSLAAGIYEQYF TGTGCCAGCAGCTTAGCGGCAGGGATCTACGAGCAGTACTTC
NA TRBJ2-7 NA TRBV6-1 CASGALNYEQYF TGTGCCAGCGGTGCACTGAACTACGAGCAGTACTTC
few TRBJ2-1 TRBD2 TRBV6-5 CASSYLTGLAGGEQFF TGTGCCAGCAGTTACTTAACGGGACTAGCGGGAGGTGAGCAGTTCTTC
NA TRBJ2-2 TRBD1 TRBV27 CASSSRTGGTGELFF TGTGCCAGCAGTTCCCGGACAGGGGGTACCGGGGAGCTGTTTTTT
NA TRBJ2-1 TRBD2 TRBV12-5 CASVRSGGSYNEQFF TGTGCTAGTGTTCGAAGCGGGGGATCCTACAATGAGCAGTTCTTC
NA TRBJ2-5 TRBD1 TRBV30 CAWTPGGQTQETQYF TGTGCCTGGACCCCAGGGGGCCAGACACAAGAGACCCAGTACTTC
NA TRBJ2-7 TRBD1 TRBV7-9 CASSLAGQGHEQYF TGTGCCAGCAGCTTAGCGGGACAGGGGCACGAGCAGTACTTC
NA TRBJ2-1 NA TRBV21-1 CASCLERELYEQFF TGTGCCAGCTGCCTGGAGCGGGAGTTGTATGAGCAGTTCTTC
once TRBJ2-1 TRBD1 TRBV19 CASSGRQGAVSYNEQFF TGTGCCAGTAGTGGACGACAGGGAGCCGTGTCCTACAATGAGCAGTTCTTC
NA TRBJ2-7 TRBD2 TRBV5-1 CASSWLADPYEQYF TGCGCCAGCAGCTGGCTAGCGGATCCCTACGAGCAGTACTTC
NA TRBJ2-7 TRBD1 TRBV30 CAWMGGDRDRGSGRGYEQYF TGTGCCTGGATGGGGGGGGACCGGGACAGGGGCAGCGGGAGAGGTTACGAGCAGTACTTC
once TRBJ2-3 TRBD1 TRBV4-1 CASSLTLGQGPSDTQYF TGCGCCAGCAGCCTAACCCTGGGACAGGGGCCTAGTGATACGCAGTATTTT
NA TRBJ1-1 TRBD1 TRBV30 CAWIQGGTNTEAFF TGTGCCTGGATTCAGGGGGGCACGAACACTGAAGCTTTCTTT
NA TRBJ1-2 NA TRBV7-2 CASSQRRSGGYTF TGTGCCAGCAGCCAGAGGAGGTCGGGTGGCTACACCTTC
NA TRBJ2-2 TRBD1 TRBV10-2 CAMRGAGTGKTGELFF TGCGCCATGCGAGGGGCCGGGACAGGGAAGACCGGGGAGCTGTTTTTT
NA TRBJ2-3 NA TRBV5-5 CASSLVGTSPSTDTQYF TGTGCCAGCAGCTTGGTAGGGACTTCCCCCAGCACAGATACGCAGTATTTT
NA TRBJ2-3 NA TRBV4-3 CASSQDLSLTLTDTQYF TGCGCCAGCAGCCAAGATCTATCGCTAACGCTCACAGATACGCAGTATTTT
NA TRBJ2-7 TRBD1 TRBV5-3 CARSFKQGNGYEQYF TGTGCCAGAAGCTTCAAACAGGGGAATGGTTACGAGCAGTACTTC
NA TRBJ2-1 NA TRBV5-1 CASSRDITYNEQFF TGCGCCAGCAGCCGGGACATAACCTACAATGAGCAGTTCTTC
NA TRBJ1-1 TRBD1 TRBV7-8 CASSKRQGAEPEAFF TGTGCCAGCAGCAAGAGGCAGGGGGCAGAACCTGAAGCTTTCTTT
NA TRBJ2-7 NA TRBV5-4 CASSPTNPIGPRGSYEQYF TGTGCCAGCAGCCCAACGAATCCCATCGGGCCACGGGGATCTTACGAGCAGTACTTC
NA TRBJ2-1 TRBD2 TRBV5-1 CASSLAGGSNHNEQFF TGCGCCAGCAGCTTGGCCGGGGGGTCCAACCACAATGAGCAGTTCTTC
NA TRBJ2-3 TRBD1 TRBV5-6 CASSWTGADTQYF TGTGCCAGCAGTTGGACAGGGGCAGATACGCAGTATTTT
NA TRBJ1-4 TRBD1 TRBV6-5 CASRDRVGEKLFF TGTGCCAGCAGGGACAGGGTCGGAGAAAAACTGTTTTTT
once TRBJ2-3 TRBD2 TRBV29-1 CSVEAEGLAETLDIDTQYF TGCAGCGTTGAAGCCGAGGGACTAGCGGAAACCCTTGACATAGATACGCAGTATTTT
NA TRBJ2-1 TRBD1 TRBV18 CASSLGQGANNEQFF TGTGCCAGCTCCCTCGGACAGGGGGCGAACAATGAGCAGTTCTTC
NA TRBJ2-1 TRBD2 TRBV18 CASSPKNGRGNEQFF TGTGCCAGCTCACCAAAAAACGGGCGGGGGAATGAGCAGTTCTTC
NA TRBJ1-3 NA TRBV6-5 CASSSGSSGNTIYF TGTGCCAGCAGCTCCGGGAGCTCTGGAAACACCATATATTTT
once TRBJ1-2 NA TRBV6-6 CASSFGIYYGYTF TGTGCCAGCAGTTTCGGGATTTACTATGGCTACACCTTC
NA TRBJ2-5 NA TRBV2 CASSPNGQSRETQYF TGTGCCAGCAGTCCCAACGGACAGTCACGGGAGACCCAGTACTTC
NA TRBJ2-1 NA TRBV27 CASSSRYSYNEQFF TGTGCCAGCAGTTCCAGGTACTCCTACAATGAGCAGTTCTTC
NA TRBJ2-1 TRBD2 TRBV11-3 CASSSRTSGRAYNEQFF TGTGCCAGCAGCTCCCGGACTAGCGGGAGGGCTTACAATGAGCAGTTCTTC
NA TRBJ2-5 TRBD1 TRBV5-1 CASSSTGGSVKETQYF TGCGCCAGCAGCAGTACAGGGGGCTCAGTAAAAGAGACCCAGTACTTC
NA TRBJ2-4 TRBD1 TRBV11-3 CASSFRTGNIQYF TGTGCCAGCAGCTTCCGGACAGGGAACATTCAGTACTTC
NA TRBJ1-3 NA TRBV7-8 CASATNSVVNTIYF TGTGCCAGCGCCACCAACAGTGTCGTAAACACCATATATTTT
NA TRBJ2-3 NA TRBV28 CASSSQGLSTDTQYF TGTGCCAGCAGTTCCCAGGGGTTAAGCACAGATACGCAGTATTTT
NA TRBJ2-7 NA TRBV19 CASSMTLEAGWYEQYF TGTGCCAGTAGTATGACACTGGAGGCAGGTTGGTACGAGCAGTACTTC
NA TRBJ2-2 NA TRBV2 CASSEQGPSVGLFF TGTGCCAGCAGTGAACAGGGGCCATCGGTGGGGCTGTTTTTT
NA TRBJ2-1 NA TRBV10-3 CAIRELTTMGGTYNEQFF TGTGCCATCAGAGAACTTACGACAATGGGGGGAACCTACAATGAGCAGTTCTTC
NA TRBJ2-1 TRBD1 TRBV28 CASSLSGWQGVNEQFF TGTGCCAGCAGTTTGTCGGGTTGGCAGGGGGTAAATGAGCAGTTCTTC
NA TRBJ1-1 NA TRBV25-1 CASSEEATGQMNTEAFF TGTGCCAGCAGTGAAGAGGCCACAGGGCAGATGAACACTGAAGCTTTCTTT
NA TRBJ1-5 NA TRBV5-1 CASSESGGNQPQHF TGCGCCAGCAGCGAGTCCGGTGGCAATCAGCCCCAGCATTTT
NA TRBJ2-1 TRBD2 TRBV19 CASSRLAGGIHNEQFF TGTGCCAGTAGTAGACTAGCGGGAGGAATACACAATGAGCAGTTCTTC
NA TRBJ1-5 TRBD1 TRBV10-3 CAISATGSNQPQHF TGTGCCATCAGTGCGACAGGGAGCAATCAGCCCCAGCATTTT
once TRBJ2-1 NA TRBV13 CASSLAGVYNEQFF TGTGCCAGCAGCTTAGCGGGAGTCTACAATGAGCAGTTCTTC